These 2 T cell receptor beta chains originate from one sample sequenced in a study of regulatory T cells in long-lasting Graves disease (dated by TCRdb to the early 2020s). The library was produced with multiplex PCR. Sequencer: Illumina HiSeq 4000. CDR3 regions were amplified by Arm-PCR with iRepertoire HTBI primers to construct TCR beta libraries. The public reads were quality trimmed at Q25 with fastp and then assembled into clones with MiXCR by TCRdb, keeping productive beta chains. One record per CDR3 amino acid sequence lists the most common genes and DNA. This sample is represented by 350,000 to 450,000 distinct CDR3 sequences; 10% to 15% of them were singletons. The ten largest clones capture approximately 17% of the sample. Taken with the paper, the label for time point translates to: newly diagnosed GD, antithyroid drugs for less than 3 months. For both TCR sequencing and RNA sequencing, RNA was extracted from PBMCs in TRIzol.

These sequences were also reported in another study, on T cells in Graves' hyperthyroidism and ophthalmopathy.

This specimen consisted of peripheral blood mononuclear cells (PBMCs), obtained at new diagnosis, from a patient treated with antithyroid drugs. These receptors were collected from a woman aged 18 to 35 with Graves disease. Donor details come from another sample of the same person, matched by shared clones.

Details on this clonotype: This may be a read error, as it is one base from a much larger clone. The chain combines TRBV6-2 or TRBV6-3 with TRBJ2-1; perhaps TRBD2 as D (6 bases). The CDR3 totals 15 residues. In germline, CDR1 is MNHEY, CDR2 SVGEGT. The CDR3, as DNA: TGTGCCATGACCTCGGGACTGGGGGACCACAATGAGCAGTCCTTC. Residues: CAMTSGLGDHNEQSF.

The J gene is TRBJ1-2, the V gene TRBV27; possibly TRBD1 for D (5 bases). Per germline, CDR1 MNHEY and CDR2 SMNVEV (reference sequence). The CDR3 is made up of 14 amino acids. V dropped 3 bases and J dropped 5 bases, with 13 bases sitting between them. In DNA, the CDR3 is TGTGCCAGCAGTTTGGGCAGGGTGGGGTATGGCTACACCTTC. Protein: CASSLGRVGYGYTF.